Reported below is one TCR beta chain. This CDR3 is built from 14 residues. V gave up 3 bases and J gave up 5 bases; unmatched junction bases: 6. Germline assignment: CDR1 SGHTA and CDR2 FQGNSA. The entry originates in a study of T-cell reconstitution after alpha-beta-depleted transplantation in children. Unique molecular identifiers featured in how the TCRbeta library was prepared. Via MiXCR, TCRdb re-called the PCR reads, giving one row per CDR3 protein. The sample lists hundreds of thousands of distinct CDR3 sequences, roughly 10% occurring once. Source: PBMCs from the stem cell graft donor, taken from the stem cell graft. The TCR was taken from a human donor who donated a stem cell graft to a child with acute lymphoblastic leukemia. This chain links TRBV7-2 with TRBJ2-5; TRBD1 matches at 7 bases. CDR3 amino acids: CASSLNRGTETQYF. Written as DNA, the CDR3 is TGTGCCAGCAGCTTGAACAGGGGAACGGAGACCCAGTACTTC.